These 32 T cell receptor beta chains were sequenced from one sample in a study of Ad26.COV2.S vaccination and SARS-CoV-2 variants. Treatment defined: around 19 received Ad26.COV2.S at low or high dose, single or two shots; about 5 received placebo; per-sample allocation not given. Sampling was done on day 63 after the first vaccine or placebo injection. TCRdb's table, derived via immunoSEQ multiplex PCR, lists solely in-frame clones and lacks some. The data contain about 390,000 clones, about 85% of them singletons. The specimen comprised peripheral blood, sampled in a trial of Ad26.COV2.S vaccine versus placebo. The receptors come from a person aged 18-65 years who received the Ad26.COV2.S COVID-19 vaccine or a placebo.

The chain joins TRBV9 to TRBJ2-1, with TRBD2 matching over 9 bases. Germline trimming cut 0 bases from V and 3 bases from J; bases unmatched to any gene: 1. Germline V gene sequence: CDR1 SGDLS, CDR2 YYNGEE. The CDR3 is 15 amino acids. CDR3: CASSVGAGGYNEQFF. The DNA of the CDR3 is TGTGCCAGCAGCGTAGGAGCGGGGGGCTACAATGAGCAGTTCTTC. Complete variable domain (other parts from reference TRBV9 and TRBJ2-1): DSGVTQTPKHLITATGQRVTLRCSPRSGDLSVYWYQQSLDQGLQFLIQYYNGEERAKGNILERFSAQQFPDLHSELNLSSLELGDSALYFCASSVGAGGYNEQFFGPGTRLTVL.

The chain carries TRBV30 and TRBJ1-2; D possibly corresponds to TRBD1 (5 bases). CDR1 and CDR2 from the germline V gene are GTSNPN and SVGIG (reference sequence). Trimming shortened V by 5 bases and J by 4 bases, and 11 bases separated the two germline ends. The CDR3 totals 12 residues. The CDR3 spells CAWSRDLYGYTF. The CDR3 nucleotides are TGTGCCTGGTCCCGGGACCTCTATGGCTACACCTTC.

The chain employs TRBV27 and TRBJ2-2; 8 positions match TRBD1. The CDR3 covers 15 residues. J lost 6 bases, V lost 5 bases, and 8 bases had no gene match. Germline V gene sequence: CDR1 MNHEY, CDR2 SMNVEV (reference sequence). CDR3 DNA sequence: TGTGCCAGCAGTGCGTATCAGGGGGCGTCCGGGGAGCTGTTTTTT. It codes for CASSAYQGASGELFF.

This clone has only one observation. The rearrangement links TRBV2 to TRBJ1-1, with 10 bases fitting TRBD1. The CDR3 has 14 amino acids. Germline V CDR1 and CDR2: SNHLY, FYNNEI. The trim removed 7 bases at V and 1 base at J, leaving 3 bases unmatched. DNA of the CDR3: TGTGCCAGCAAGAGACAGGGGGCGAACACTGAAGCTTTCTTT. Its protein is CASKRQGANTEAFF.

The chain links TRBV3-1 (or the pseudogene TRBV3-2) to TRBJ2-2; no definite D call. Germline V CDR1 and CDR2: LGHDT, YNNKEL (reference sequence). The CDR3 totals 15 residues. V dropped 0 bases and J dropped 4 bases, with 9 bases sitting between them. The CDR3, as DNA: TGTGCCAGCAGCCAAGATTACGGAATCACCGGGGAGCTGTTTTTT. It translates to CASSQDYGITGELFF.

In regard to this clone: A much bigger clone sits one base away, suggesting this may be a read error. The rearrangement uses TRBV5-5 and TRBJ1-1; D is ambiguous. The germline CDR1 and CDR2 sequences are SGHKS and YYEKEE (reference sequence). The CDR3 consists of 11 residues. Trimming cost V 2 bases and J 3 bases, with 2 bases left between them. Here the CDR3 DNA reads TGTGCCAGCAGCTTCTACACTGAAGCTTTCTTT. Protein sequence: CASSFYTEAFF.

The genes are TRBV20-1 and TRBJ2-1; perhaps D is TRBD1 or TRBD2 (6 bases each). Germline CDR1 and CDR2: DFQATT and SNEGSKA (reference sequence). The CDR3 contains 11 residues. Trimming shortened V by 7 bases and J by 9 bases, and 13 bases separated the two germline ends. The CDR3 DNA sequence: TGCAGTGGTCTAGGGGGGTTTGAGCAGTTCTTC. This translates into CSGLGGFEQFF.

The chain links TRBV19 to TRBJ2-1; 9 bases match TRBD2. The CDR3 extends over 14 amino acids. Per the germline V gene, CDR1 is LNHDA and CDR2 is SQIVND (reference sequence). V lost 6 bases and J lost 7; bases outside the gene matches: 7. The CDR3 DNA reads as TGTGCCAGTAGAAATAGCGGGGGTTCTAATGAGCAGTTCTTC. This encodes CASRNSGGSNEQFF. Drawing the rest from reference TRBV19 and TRBJ2-1, the complete variable domain is DGGITQSPKYLFRKEGQNVTLSCEQNLNHDAMYWYRQDPGQGLRLIYYSQIVNDFQKGDIAEGYSVSREKKESFPLTVTSAQKNPTAFYLCASRNSGGSNEQFFGPGTRLTVL.

This clone was detected a few times. J is TRBJ2-2 and V is TRBV4-1; the D gene is possibly TRBD1 (6 bases). Deletions cut 4 bases from V and 1 base from J, with 16 bases between. Germline loops: CDR1 MGHRA, CDR2 YSYEKL. The CDR3 is made up of 17 amino acids. CDR3 loop: CASSLHPGQKNTGELFF. CDR3 sequence (DNA): TGCGCCAGCAGCCTTCATCCCGGACAGAAGAACACCGGGGAGCTGTTTTTT.

This clone has a single count. The V and J genes are TRBV19 and TRBJ1-1; D call uncertain. V lost 8 bases, J lost 0 bases, and 16 bases lay in between. The CDR3 has 15 amino acids. Germline CDR1 LNHDA, CDR2 SQIVND (reference sequence). The CDR3 reads CASGHNGAMNTEAFF. In nucleotides, the CDR3 is TGTGCCAGTGGGCACAACGGCGCCATGAACACTGAAGCTTTCTTT.

This chain joins TRBV6-1 and TRBJ1-2; TRBD1 might be the D (6 bases). The length of the CDR3 is 16 residues. CDR1 MNHNS and CDR2 SASEGT come from the germline V gene. Trimming removed 1 base at V and 6 bases at J, with 18 bases between. In DNA form, the CDR3 reads TGTGCCAGCAGTGAAGGGGGTGGTTTTAAGGGGGATGGCTACACCTTC. It is translated as CASSEGGGFKGDGYTF.

V is TRBV28 and J is TRBJ1-5, with no clear D. Germline values: CDR1 MDHEN, CDR2 SYDVKM. The CDR3 is 11 residues long. V was trimmed by 11 bases and J by 6 bases, leaving 11 bases between them. The CDR3 here is CALGEGQPQHF. The DNA of the CDR3 is TGTGCCCTAGGTGAGGGTCAGCCCCAGCATTTT.

V usage is TRBV30 and J usage is TRBJ1-2, with D perhaps TRBD1 (6 bases). CDR3 length: 13 amino acids. V gave up 0 bases and J gave up 4 bases, with 9 bases separating them. Germline V gene data show CDR1 as GTSNPN and CDR2 as SVGIG (reference sequence). The CDR3 DNA reads TGTGCCTGGAGTGTCGGGACAAGCTATGGCTACACCTTC. It specifies CAWSVGTSYGYTF.

The count of this clone is one. This chain joins TRBV7-2 and TRBJ1-2, with 7 bases that match TRBD1. The V gene end was trimmed by 5 bases and the J gene end by 3 bases; junction bases not matched to a gene: 3. The CDR3 totals 13 residues. CDR1 and CDR2 from the germline V gene are SGHTA and FQGNSA. The CDR3 nucleotides are TGTGCCAGCAGCGACAGGGTGGACTATGGCTACACCTTC. Its protein is CASSDRVDYGYTF. The full variable domain, in which reference TRBV7-2 and TRBJ1-2 provide the parts outside the CDR3, is GAGVSQSPSNKVTEKGKDVELRCDPISGHTALYWYRQSLGQGLEFLIYFQGNSAPDKSGLPSDRFSAERTGGSVSTLTIQRTQQEDSAVYLCASSDRVDYGYTFGSGTRLTVV.

This chain joins TRBV7-9 and TRBJ1-6, with D hard to call. This CDR3 is built from 12 residues. CDR1 is SEHNR, CDR2 FQNEAQ, per germline (reference sequence). V shed 4 bases and J shed 7 bases, with 5 bases lying between them. The CDR3 DNA is TGTGCCAGCAGCTCAGCAAATTCACCCCTCCACTTT. Translating gives CASSSANSPLHF.

This clone was observed a few times. V usage is TRBV3-1 (or the pseudogene TRBV3-2) and J usage is TRBJ2-7, with TRBD1 as a possible D gene (6 bases). CDR3 length equals 14 residues. Germline CDR1 LGHDT, CDR2 YNNKEL (reference sequence). V shed 4 bases and J shed 0 bases, with 10 bases lying between them. The CDR3 DNA is TGTGCCAGCAGCCGCGAAGGGGGCTCCTACGAGCAGTACTTC. This sequence encodes CASSREGGSYEQYF.

This chain joins TRBV11-2 and TRBJ2-7; the D gene is possibly TRBD2 (5 bases). This CDR3 contains 13 residues. Germline-derived CDR1 and CDR2 are SGHAT and FQNNGV. V lost 8 bases and J lost 2, with 13 bases in between. The CDR3 nucleotides read TGTGCCAGCTCGAGGGTGGAGGCCTACGAGCAGTACTTC. Amino acid sequence: CASSRVEAYEQYF.

The CDR3 here is CASSIRGQGYEQYF. CDR3 bases: TGTGCCAGTAGTATTCGCGGACAGGGCTACGAGCAGTACTTC. The chain has TRBV19 and TRBJ2-7, with 8 bases fitting TRBD1. The V segment lost 3 bases and the J segment 3 bases; nucleotides outside the gene matches: 4. This CDR3 contains 14 residues. Germline V gene sequence: CDR1 LNHDA, CDR2 SQIVND (reference sequence).

This clone appeared once. The V gene is TRBV9, the J gene TRBJ1-1; 7 bases are shared with TRBD1. Looked up from germline, CDR1 is SGDLS and CDR2 is YYNGEE. The ends lost 3 bases at V and 1 base at J; junction bases unmatched: 3. This CDR3 comprises 14 residues. This CDR3 is CASSGGTENTEAFF. In nucleotides, the CDR3 is TGTGCCAGCAGCGGTGGGACAGAGAACACTGAAGCTTTCTTT. The full variable domain, in which reference TRBV9 and TRBJ1-1 provide the parts outside the CDR3, is DSGVTQTPKHLITATGQRVTLRCSPRSGDLSVYWYQQSLDQGLQFLIQYYNGEERAKGNILERFSAQQFPDLHSELNLSSLELGDSALYFCASSGGTENTEAFFGQGTRLTVV.

The rearrangement joins TRBV10-1 to TRBJ1-1; possibly TRBD1 for D (5 bases). This CDR3 has 13 residues. The germline gives CDR1 WNHNN, CDR2 SYGVQD (reference sequence). The germline V and J ends were trimmed by 0 bases and 11 bases, with 13 bases remaining between them. CDR3 sequence reads: CASSESPGGVAFF. For the CDR3, the DNA is TGCGCCAGCAGTGAGTCGCCCGGGGGGGTGGCTTTCTTT.

V usage is TRBV3-1 (or the pseudogene TRBV3-2) and J usage is TRBJ2-7; D gene uncertain. CDR1 LGHDT and CDR2 YNNKEL come from the germline V gene (reference sequence). The length of the CDR3 is 15 residues. V lost 1 base, J lost 0 bases, and 10 bases lay in between. CDR3 protein: CASSQGLDDSYEQYF. The CDR3 nucleotides read TGTGCCAGCAGCCAAGGCCTAGACGACTCCTACGAGCAGTACTTC.

The chain carries TRBV27 and TRBJ1-6; D ambiguous. With 3 bases removed from V and 1 base from J, the gap between germline ends came to 4 bases. Germline V gene lookup returns CDR1 MNHEY and CDR2 SMNVEV (reference sequence). The length of the CDR3 is 14 residues. CDR3 protein: CASSFRSYNSPLHF. CDR3 sequence (DNA): TGTGCCAGCAGTTTCCGGTCCTATAATTCACCCCTCCACTTT.

This sequence joins TRBV5-1 and TRBJ2-1, with 10 bases aligning to TRBD2. The CDR3 sequence is 16 residues long. The trim removed 4 bases at V and 7 bases at J, leaving 11 bases unmatched. Germline CDR1 reads SGHRS; CDR2 reads YFSETQ. The CDR3: CASSPLAGGSKNEQFF. CDR3 bases: TGCGCCAGCAGCCCCTTAGCGGGGGGCTCAAAAAATGAGCAGTTCTTC.

The chain couples TRBV7-2 to TRBJ1-1; tentative D call: TRBD1 (5 bases). V lost 1 base and J lost 1, with 10 bases in between. The V gene's germline CDR1 is SGHTA and CDR2 FQGNSA. CDR3 size: 15 residues. The CDR3 protein is CASSLDGTENTEAFF. For the CDR3, the DNA is TGTGCCAGCAGCTTAGATGGGACGGAGAACACTGAAGCTTTCTTT.

The gene calls are TRBV5-1 and TRBJ1-1; a weak D match, TRBD1 (5 bases). This CDR3 spans 15 amino acids. CDR1 and CDR2 (germline): SGHRS, YFSETQ. Trimming cost V 4 bases and J 0 bases, with 13 bases left between them. For the CDR3, the DNA is TGCGCCAGCAGCAGGACACAGAGCTTGAACACTGAAGCTTTCTTT. As protein: CASSRTQSLNTEAFF.

CDR3 amino acids: CASSYFPTGGQEKLFF. The CDR3 DNA sequence: TGTGCCAGCAGTTACTTCCCGACAGGGGGTCAAGAAAAACTGTTTTTT. This chain links TRBV6-7 with TRBJ1-4; 9 positions match TRBD1. TRBV6-7 is filed as an ORF, its function uncertain. J was trimmed by 8 bases and V by 1 base; bases with no gene match: 8. The length of the CDR3 is 16 residues.

J is TRBJ1-1 and V is TRBV6-5; 7 nucleotides agree with TRBD1. The J segment lost 2 bases and the V segment lost 8 bases, leaving 11 bases of the junction unmatched. From germline, CDR1 is MNHEY and CDR2 SVGAGI. This CDR3 is built from 15 residues. Written as DNA, the CDR3 is TGTGCCAGCTCGACTTGGGACAGATACAACACTGAAGCTTTCTTT. This encodes CASSTWDRYNTEAFF.

The chain uses TRBV27 and TRBJ2-1, with 13 bases fitting TRBD2. From germline, CDR1 is MNHEY and CDR2 SMNVEV (reference sequence). The J segment lost 2 bases and the V segment lost 11 bases, leaving 3 bases of the junction unmatched. This CDR3 has 14 amino acids. In DNA form, the CDR3 reads TGTGCCGCCGGACTAGCGGGGGCCTACAATGAGCAGTTCTTC. Its translation: CAAGLAGAYNEQFF.

The CDR3 loop reads CATKLGRDNTEAFF. In DNA form, the CDR3 reads TGTGCCACCAAGCTGGGGCGGGACAACACTGAAGCTTTCTTT. The V and J genes are TRBV10-3 and TRBJ1-1; D is possibly TRBD1 (5 bases). The CDR3 is made up of 14 amino acids. Per the germline V gene, CDR1 is ENHRY and CDR2 is SYGVKD. The V end lost 10 bases, the J end lost 2 bases, and 17 bases lay between the germline ends.

This chain joins TRBV12-3 or TRBV12-4 and TRBJ2-7; D remains unclear. The V and J ends lost 6 bases and 2 bases respectively, with 5 bases between them. This CDR3 comprises 11 residues. The CDR3 protein is CASRIPYEQYF. DNA for the CDR3: TGTGCCAGCAGGATTCCCTACGAGCAGTACTTC.

V is TRBV3-1 (or the pseudogene TRBV3-2) and J is TRBJ2-7; 7 positions match TRBD1. There are 14 residues in the CDR3. The V and J ends lost 6 bases and 3 bases, in that order; junction bases with no gene match: 8. Germline values: CDR1 LGHDT, CDR2 YNNKEL (reference sequence). The CDR3 loop reads CASSLARDSYEQYF. The CDR3 coding sequence is TGTGCCAGCAGTCTAGCCCGGGACAGCTACGAGCAGTACTTC.

The V gene is TRBV5-6, the J gene TRBJ1-2; D gene ambiguous. V was trimmed by 0 bases and J by 1 base, leaving 7 bases between them. Germline CDR1 reads SGHDT; CDR2 reads YYEEEE. The CDR3 covers 14 residues. The CDR3 protein is CASSLDLINYGYTF. The CDR3 DNA follows: TGTGCCAGCAGCTTGGATCTGATTAACTATGGCTACACCTTC. Based on the CDR3 plus reference TRBV5-6 and TRBJ1-2, the full variable domain is DAGVTQSPTHLIKTRGQQVTLRCSPKSGHDTVSWYQQALGQGPQFIFQYYEEEERQRGNFPDRFSGHQFPNYSSELNVNALLLGDSALYLCASSLDLINYGYTFGSGTRLTVV.